These 5 T cell receptor beta chains were sequenced from one sample in a study of regulatory T cells in long-lasting Graves disease. The TCR beta library used iRepertoire HTBI primers with Arm-PCR amplification of CDR3. TCRdb redid the calling of the multiplex PCR reads with MiXCR, one entry per CDR3 protein. Here the sample spans a few hundred thousand distinct CDR3 sequences, around 19% being singletons. The time point here: newly diagnosed GD, antithyroid drugs for less than 3 months. Following extraction of RNA from PBMCs, that RNA was used to make the TCR library. This sample was shared with a second study, whose subject was T cells in Graves' hyperthyroidism and ophthalmopathy.

The sample consisted of peripheral blood mononuclear cells (PBMCs), taken at new diagnosis, from a patient treated with antithyroid drugs. The source is a young woman with Graves disease.

The rearrangement uses TRBV20-1 and TRBJ1-1, with D perhaps TRBD1 (6 bases). There are 13 residues in the CDR3. The ends were cut back, 2 bases at V and 1 base at J, with 8 bases in the middle. From germline, CDR1 is DFQATT and CDR2 SNEGSKA (reference sequence). The CDR3 DNA sequence: TGCAGTGCTAGACGGGACACGAACACTGAAGCTTTCTTT. The encoded protein is CSARRDTNTEAFF.

The chain combines TRBV5-6 with TRBJ1-5, with a weak D call TRBD1 (6 bases). This CDR3 comprises 17 residues. CDR1 is SGHDT and CDR2 is YYEEEE in the germline V gene. The V end was cut by 0 bases, the J end by 4 bases, with 17 bases between. In nucleotides, the CDR3 is TGTGCCAGCAGCTTGGGACAGGCAACAACGTATAATCAGCCCCAGCATTTT. Residues: CASSLGQATTYNQPQHF.

Concerning this clonotype: This likely reflects a read error, since a far larger clone is one base away. This sequence joins TRBV7-2 and TRBJ2-1; D call uncertain. The J call could be wrong; TRBJ2-3 is a better fit for the DNA end. The CDR3 loop spans 15 amino acids. Germline V CDR1 and CDR2: SGHTA, FQGNSA. DNA of the CDR3: TGTGCCAGCAGCTCTGATTGGACGACGATGGGGACGCAGTATTTT. Protein: CASSSDWTTMGTQYF.

In this sample, this clonotype turned up many times. The CDR3: CASSFRTGINEQFF. CDR3 DNA: TGTGCCAGCAGCTTCCGGACAGGTATCAATGAGCAGTTCTTC. This rearrangement joins TRBV7-9 to TRBJ2-1, with 7 bases that match TRBD1. The J segment lost 6 bases and the V segment lost 3 bases, leaving 5 bases of the junction unmatched. Germline V lookup: CDR1 SEHNR, CDR2 FQNEAQ (reference sequence). The CDR3 has 14 residues.

This clonotype was detected ten times or more. This chain uses TRBV20-1 with TRBJ1-4; no definite D call. Trimming removed 6 bases at V and 7 bases at J, with 18 bases between. This CDR3 contains 14 residues. Germline values: CDR1 DFQATT, CDR2 SNEGSKA (reference sequence). CDR3 DNA sequence: TGCAGTGCGGACCTGACTCCCTCGGGTGAAAAACTGTTTTTT. Translating it yields CSADLTPSGEKLFF.